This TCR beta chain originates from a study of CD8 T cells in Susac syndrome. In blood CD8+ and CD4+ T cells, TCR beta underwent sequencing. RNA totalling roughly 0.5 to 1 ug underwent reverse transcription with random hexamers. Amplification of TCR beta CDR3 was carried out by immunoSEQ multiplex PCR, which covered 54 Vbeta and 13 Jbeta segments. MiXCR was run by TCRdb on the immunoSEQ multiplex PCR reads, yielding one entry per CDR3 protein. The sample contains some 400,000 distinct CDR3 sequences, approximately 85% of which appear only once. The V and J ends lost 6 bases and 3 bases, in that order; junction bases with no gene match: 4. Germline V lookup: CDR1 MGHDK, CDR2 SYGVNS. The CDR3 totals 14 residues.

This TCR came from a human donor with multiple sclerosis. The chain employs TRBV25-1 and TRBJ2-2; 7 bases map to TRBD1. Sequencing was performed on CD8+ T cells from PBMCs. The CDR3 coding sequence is TGTGCCAGCAGAGGACAGGCGGACACCGGGGAGCTGTTTTTT. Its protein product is CASRGQADTGELFF.